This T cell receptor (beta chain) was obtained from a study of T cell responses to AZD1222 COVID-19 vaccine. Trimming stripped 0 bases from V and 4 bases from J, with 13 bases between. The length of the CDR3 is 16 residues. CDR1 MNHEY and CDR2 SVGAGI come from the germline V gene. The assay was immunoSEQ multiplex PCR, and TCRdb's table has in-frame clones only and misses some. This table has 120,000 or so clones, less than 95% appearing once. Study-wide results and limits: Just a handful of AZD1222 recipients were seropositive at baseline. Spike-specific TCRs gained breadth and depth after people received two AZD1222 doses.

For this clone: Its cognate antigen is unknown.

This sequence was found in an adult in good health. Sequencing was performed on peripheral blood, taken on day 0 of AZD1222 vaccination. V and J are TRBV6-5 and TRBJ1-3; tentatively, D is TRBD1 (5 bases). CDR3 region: CASSYSGDPGGNTIYF. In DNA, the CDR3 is TGTGCCAGCAGTTACTCGGGGGACCCTGGGGGAAACACCATATATTTT.